Shown below are 9 T cell receptor beta chains from a single sample sequenced in a study of T cell responses to AZD1222 COVID-19 vaccine. Repertoires were generated with immunoSEQ multiplex PCR, while TCRdb's copy carries only in-frame clones and drops some. The sample holds more than 100,000 clones, roughly nine tenths seen once. Sequenced here: peripheral blood, sampled on day 0 of AZD1222 vaccination. The receptors were sampled from an adult in good health.

This clone was observed a handful of times. The chain combines TRBV12-3 or TRBV12-4 with TRBJ2-7; possible D gene TRBD2, 7 bases. This CDR3 has 13 residues. V was shortened by 5 bases and J by 8 bases, with 16 bases between the two germline ends. CDR3 loop: CASSEGGDRQQYF. The CDR3 nucleotides read TGTGCCAGCAGTGAGGGGGGGGATCGTCAGCAGTACTTC.

This clone was seen just once. CDR3 nucleotides: TGTGCCACCAGCAGCCAGCTGGTCGGGACAGGGGGCGCAGATGGCTACACCTTC. It specifies CATSSQLVGTGGADGYTF. The chain is built from TRBV15 and TRBJ1-2, with 12 bases fitting TRBD1. Germline V CDR1 and CDR2: LNHNV, YYDKDF (reference sequence). J lost 6 bases, V lost 3 bases, and 14 bases had no gene match. The CDR3 consists of 18 residues.

The chain links TRBV29-1 to TRBJ1-2; unclear D gene. The V gene's germline CDR1 is SQVTM and CDR2 ANQGSEA. This CDR3 has 11 amino acids. Deletions cut 4 bases from V and 0 bases from J, with 3 bases between. CDR3 region: CSVAANYGYTF. The CDR3 nucleotides read TGCAGCGTTGCAGCTAACTATGGCTACACCTTC.

The chain has TRBV12-5 and TRBJ2-1; 9 bases align to TRBD1. J was trimmed by 5 bases and V by 6 bases; bases with no gene match: 11. Germline V gene lookup returns CDR1 LGHNT and CDR2 FRNRAP. This CDR3 spans 16 amino acids. CDR3 sequence: CASGGTGGSGDNEQFF. The CDR3, as DNA: TGTGCTAGTGGGGGAACAGGGGGCTCAGGGGACAATGAGCAGTTCTTC.

V and J are TRBV5-1 and TRBJ1-2; 7 bases fit TRBD1. Looked up from germline, CDR1 is SGHRS and CDR2 is YFSETQ. V gave up 7 bases and J gave up 5 bases; unmatched junction bases: 14. The CDR3 is 15 amino acids. The CDR3 spells CASRNSPTGTYGYTF. DNA for the CDR3: TGCGCCAGCCGAAATTCCCCGACAGGGACATATGGCTACACCTTC.

The chain is built from TRBV11-3 and TRBJ2-7, with D possibly matching TRBD2 (5 bases). Between the trimmed V and J ends, which lost 6 bases and 1 base, there was a span of 16 bases. This CDR3 region has 15 residues. Germline CDR1 is SGHNT and CDR2 is YENEEA. CDR3 DNA: TGTGCCAGCAGTGGTGGGCCGGGAAGGTCCTACGAGCAGTACGTC. Translating it yields CASSGGPGRSYEQYV.

The chain joins TRBV29-1 to TRBJ2-5; D is uncertain. The CDR3 has 10 residues. V was cut by 7 bases and J by 3 bases, with 6 bases left in between. The V gene's germline CDR1 is SQVTM and CDR2 ANQGSEA. The CDR3 nucleotides are TGCAGCGGTAAGGAAGAGACCCAGTACTTC. As protein: CSGKEETQYF.

The chain combines TRBV6-1 with TRBJ1-6; no firm D call. The length of the CDR3 is 17 residues. The V gene's germline CDR1 is MNHNS and CDR2 SASEGT. V was pared by 0 bases and J by 4 bases, with 13 bases between. The CDR3 DNA sequence: TGTGCCAGCAGTGAAGCGCATTCTCTCGGATATAATTCACCCCTCCACTTT. As protein: CASSEAHSLGYNSPLHF.

This clone was counted once. The rearrangement uses TRBV18 and TRBJ1-2, with 8 bases lining up with TRBD1. Germline V gene sequence: CDR1 KGHSH, CDR2 LQKENI. V trimming: 3 bases; J trimming: 3 bases; junction bases outside the gene matches: 3. The CDR3 is made up of 14 amino acids. The CDR3 protein is CASSPAGGDYGYTF. For the CDR3, the DNA is TGTGCCAGCTCACCGGCAGGGGGCGACTATGGCTACACCTTC.